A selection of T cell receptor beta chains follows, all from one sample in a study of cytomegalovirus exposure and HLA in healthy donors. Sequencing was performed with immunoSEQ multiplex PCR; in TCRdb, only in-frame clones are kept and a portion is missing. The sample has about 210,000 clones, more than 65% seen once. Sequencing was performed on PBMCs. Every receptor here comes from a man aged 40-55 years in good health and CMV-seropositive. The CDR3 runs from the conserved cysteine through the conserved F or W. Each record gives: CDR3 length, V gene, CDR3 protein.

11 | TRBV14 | CASTQAGPLHF
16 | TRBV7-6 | CASNLQATLNTGELFF
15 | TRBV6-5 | CASSYSSGGPYEQYF
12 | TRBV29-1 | CSVLTGGYEQYF
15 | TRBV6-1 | CASRSNLGSPGGYTF
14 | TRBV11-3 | CASSFGRETNEQYF
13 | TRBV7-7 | CASSEGWANEQFF
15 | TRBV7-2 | CASSLEGLAGGEQYF
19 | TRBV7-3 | CASSSPGLAGGLNTGELFF
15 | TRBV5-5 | CAKRPGSKENTEAFF
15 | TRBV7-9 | CASSSGGTDTGELFF
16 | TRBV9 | CASSPRDRGFTDTQYF
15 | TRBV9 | CASSVNSGANYGYTF
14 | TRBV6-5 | CASSPDWNTGELFF
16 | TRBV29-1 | CSVEGPGMVGADTQYF
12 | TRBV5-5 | CASSFGGVEAFF
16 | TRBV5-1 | CASSSLPGQGSYEQYF
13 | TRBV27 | CASRLLLDTEAFF
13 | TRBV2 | CASSGPSDTEAFF
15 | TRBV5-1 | CASSSRQGQKTEAFF
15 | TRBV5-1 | CASSPGQVGGEKLFF
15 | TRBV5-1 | CASSLAGAGANVLTF
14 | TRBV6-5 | CATRGAGGGETQYF
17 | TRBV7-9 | CASSSQLRTSGSNEQFF
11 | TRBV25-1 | CASSEYMRAFF
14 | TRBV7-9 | CASSLWGLAYEQFF
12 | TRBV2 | CASIGDQGPQHF
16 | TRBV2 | CASSTLGTGNLGELFF
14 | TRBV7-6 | CASSPETGDYEQYF
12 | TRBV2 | CASKSLNTEAFF
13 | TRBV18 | CASSWGGYNEQFF
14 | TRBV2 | CASTPGGLTGELFF
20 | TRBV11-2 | CASSLDRRIATGSGANVLTF
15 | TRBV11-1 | CASSRGGGLGNEQFF
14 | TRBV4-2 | CASRPGQYTGELFF
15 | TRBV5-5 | CASSSTGDSNQPQHF
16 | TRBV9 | CASSKTPSGSFDEQFF
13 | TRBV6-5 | CASRRTRGNTIYF
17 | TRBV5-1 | CASSFSLAGQMNTEAFF
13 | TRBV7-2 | CASSSSRGQPQHF
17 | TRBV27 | CASSLFAASGVKNEQYF
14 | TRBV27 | CASSLEVPTDTQYF
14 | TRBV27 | CASSLRQGSYEQYF
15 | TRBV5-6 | CASSLLGEDTGELFF
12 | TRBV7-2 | CASSLRAYEQYF
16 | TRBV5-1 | CASSPYGQGPNTEAFF
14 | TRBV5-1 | CASSFGQGGETQYF
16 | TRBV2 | CASSEEDITSNQPQHF